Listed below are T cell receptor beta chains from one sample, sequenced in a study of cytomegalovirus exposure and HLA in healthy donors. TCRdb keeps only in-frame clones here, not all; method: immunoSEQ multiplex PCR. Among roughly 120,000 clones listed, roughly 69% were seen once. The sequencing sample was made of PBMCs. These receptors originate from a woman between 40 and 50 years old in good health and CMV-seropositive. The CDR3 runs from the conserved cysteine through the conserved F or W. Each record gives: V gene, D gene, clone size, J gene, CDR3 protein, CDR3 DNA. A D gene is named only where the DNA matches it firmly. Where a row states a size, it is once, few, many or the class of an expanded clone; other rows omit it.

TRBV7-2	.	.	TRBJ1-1	CASSLGVLGGRRTEAFF	TGTGCCAGCAGCTTAGGGGTCTTAGGAGGGAGACGCACTGAAGCTTTCTTT
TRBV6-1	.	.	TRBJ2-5	CASTPVQETQYF	TGTGCCAGCACCCCGGTCCAAGAGACCCAGTACTTC
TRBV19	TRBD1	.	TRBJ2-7	CASSLGQGYEQYF	TGTGCCAGTAGTCTGGGACAGGGTTACGAGCAGTACTTC
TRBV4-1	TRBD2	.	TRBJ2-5	CASSRGTSDQETQYF	TGCGCCAGCAGCCGCGGGACTAGCGACCAAGAGACCCAGTACTTC
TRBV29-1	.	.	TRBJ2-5	CSVEDGKTAQETQYF	TGCAGCGTTGAAGATGGGAAGACAGCCCAAGAGACCCAGTACTTC
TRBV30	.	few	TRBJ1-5	CAWSATGNQPQHF	TGTGCCTGGAGCGCTACAGGGAATCAGCCCCAGCATTTT
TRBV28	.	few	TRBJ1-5	CASGRQEVGQPQHF	TGTGCCAGCGGACGGCAGGAGGTCGGGCAGCCCCAGCATTTT
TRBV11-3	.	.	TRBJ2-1	CASSLAPGTLQFF	TGTGCCAGCAGCTTGGCCCCCGGGACTCTACAGTTCTTC
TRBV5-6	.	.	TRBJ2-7	CASSPRRGSNEQYF	TGTGCCAGCAGCCCCCGTCGGGGGAGCAACGAGCAGTACTTC
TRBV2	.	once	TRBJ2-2	CASSVRHGELFF	TGTGCCAGCAGTGTGAGGCACGGGGAGCTGTTTTTT
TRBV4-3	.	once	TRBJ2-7	CASSQRLSSGVTSYEQYF	TGCGCCAGCAGCCAAAGGTTATCATCGGGAGTAACCTCCTACGAGCAGTACTTC
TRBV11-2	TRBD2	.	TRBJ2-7	CASSLELAGRGSPYEQYF	TGTGCCAGCAGCTTAGAACTAGCGGGAAGGGGGAGCCCCTACGAGCAGTACTTC
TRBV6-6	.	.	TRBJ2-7	CASSYPQGNTYEQYF	TGTGCCAGCAGTTACCCCCAGGGGAATACCTACGAGCAGTACTTC
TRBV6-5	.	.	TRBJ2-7	CASSYSLGNYEQYF	TGTGCCAGCAGTTACTCCCTCGGGAACTACGAGCAGTACTTC
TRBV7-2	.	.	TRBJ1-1	CASSFDMGTEAFF	TGTGCCAGCAGCTTCGACATGGGCACTGAAGCTTTCTTT
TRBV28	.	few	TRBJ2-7	CASSFAAYEQYF	TGTGCCAGCAGTTTTGCAGCCTACGAGCAGTACTTC
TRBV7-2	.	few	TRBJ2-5	CASSLTRQETQYF	TGTGCCAGCAGCTTAACTCGGCAAGAGACCCAGTACTTC
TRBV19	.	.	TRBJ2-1	CASSGLNEQFF	TGTGCCAGTAGTGGACTGAATGAGCAGTTCTTC
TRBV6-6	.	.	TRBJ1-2	CASQTAAGTLGYTF	TGTGCCAGCCAAACTGCCGCGGGAACCTTGGGCTACACCTTC
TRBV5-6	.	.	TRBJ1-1	CASSLSGLEAFF	TGTGCCAGCAGCTTGTCAGGCCTTGAAGCTTTCTTT
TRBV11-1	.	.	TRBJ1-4	CASSKNPGPGEKLFF	TGTGCCAGCAGCAAAAATCCAGGGCCCGGCGAAAAACTGTTTTTT
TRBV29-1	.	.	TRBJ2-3	CSAPEWTDTQYF	TGCAGCGCCCCGGAGTGGACAGATACGCAGTATTTT
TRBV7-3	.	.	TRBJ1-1	CASSFIGGRAFF	TGTGCCAGCAGTTTTATAGGGGGTAGGGCTTTCTTT
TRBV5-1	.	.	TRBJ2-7	CASSLSSGTYEQYF	TGCGCCAGCAGCTTGAGTTCGGGGACCTACGAGCAGTACTTC
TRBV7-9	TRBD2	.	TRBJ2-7	CASSLGSRREGSYEQYF	TGTGCCAGCAGCTTAGGTAGTCGGCGGGAGGGCTCCTACGAGCAGTACTTC
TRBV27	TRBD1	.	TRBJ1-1	CASRGQGKVSVPNTEAFF	TGTGCCAGCAGGGGACAGGGTAAGGTATCAGTCCCGAACACTGAAGCTTTCTTT
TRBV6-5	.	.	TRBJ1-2	CASTSSWSNYGYTF	TGTGCCAGCACAAGTAGTTGGTCGAACTATGGCTACACCTTC
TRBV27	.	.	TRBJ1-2	CASSLWGGVEGYTF	TGTGCCAGCAGTTTATGGGGGGGGGTAGAAGGCTACACCTTC
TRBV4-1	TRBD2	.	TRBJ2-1	CASSPIGTSGRSNEQFF	TGCGCCAGCTCCCCGATCGGGACTAGCGGGAGATCTAATGAGCAGTTCTTC
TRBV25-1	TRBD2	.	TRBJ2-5	CASRGHPGLAGGPETQYF	TGTGCCAGCAGAGGTCATCCGGGACTAGCGGGAGGGCCGGAGACCCAGTACTTC
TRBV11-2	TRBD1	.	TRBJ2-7	CATEGQVSSYEQYF	TGTGCCACAGAGGGACAGGTCTCTTCCTACGAGCAGTACTTC
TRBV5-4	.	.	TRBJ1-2	CASTLGGALGYTF	TGTGCCAGCACCCTAGGGGGGGCGCTTGGCTACACCTTC
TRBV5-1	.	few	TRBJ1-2	CASSPEGGLSTNYGYTF	TGCGCCAGCAGCCCCGAGGGGGGGCTATCAACTAACTATGGCTACACCTTC
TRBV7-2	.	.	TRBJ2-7	CASSFGHPKDYEQYF	TGTGCCAGCAGCTTCGGACACCCAAAGGACTACGAGCAGTACTTC
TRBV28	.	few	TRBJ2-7	CASCRGGLEQYF	TGTGCCAGCTGCCGTGGTGGCTTGGAGCAGTACTTC
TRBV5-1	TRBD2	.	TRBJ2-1	CASSPKRDNEQFF	TGCGCCAGCAGCCCGAAGCGGGATAATGAGCAGTTCTTC
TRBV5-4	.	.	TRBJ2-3	CASRLVGLTDTQYF	TGTGCCAGCAGATTGGTGGGACTCACAGATACGCAGTATTTT
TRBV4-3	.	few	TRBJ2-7	CASSQERGSPGEQYF	TGCGCCAGCAGCCAAGAGAGGGGGAGTCCGGGCGAGCAGTACTTC
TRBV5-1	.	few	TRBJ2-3	CASSLRGDTQYF	TGCGCCAGCAGCTTGAGGGGAGATACGCAGTATTTT
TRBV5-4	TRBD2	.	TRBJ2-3	CASSLQEIAGGWVTDTQYF	TGTGCCAGCAGCCTACAGGAGATAGCGGGAGGGTGGGTCACAGATACGCAGTATTTT
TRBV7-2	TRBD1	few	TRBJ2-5	CASSKSGQLETQYF	TGTGCCAGCAGTAAATCGGGACAGTTAGAGACCCAGTACTTC
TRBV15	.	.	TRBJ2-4	CATSRDHNIQYF	TGTGCCACCAGCAGAGATCATAACATTCAGTACTTC
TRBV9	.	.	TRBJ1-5	CASSSEQNQPQHF	TGTGCCAGCAGCTCGGAACAGAATCAGCCCCAGCATTTT
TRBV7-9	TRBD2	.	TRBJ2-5	CASSLAGGRDGETQYF	TGTGCCAGCAGCTTAGCGGGCGGGAGAGACGGGGAGACCCAGTACTTC
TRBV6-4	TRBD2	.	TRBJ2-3	CATTRGELAGVSDTQYF	TGTGCCACCACACGAGGGGAACTAGCGGGAGTGTCAGATACGCAGTATTTT
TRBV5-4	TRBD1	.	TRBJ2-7	CASSRDSYEQYF	TGTGCCAGCAGCCGGGACAGCTACGAGCAGTACTTC
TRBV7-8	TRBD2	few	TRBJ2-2	CASSSGTSGSPPGELFF	TGTGCCAGCAGCTCGGGGACTAGCGGGAGCCCGCCCGGGGAGCTGTTTTTT
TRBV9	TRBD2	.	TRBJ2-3	CASSVDVGLAGVTDTQYF	TGTGCCAGCAGCGTAGACGTTGGTCTAGCGGGAGTCACAGATACGCAGTATTTT
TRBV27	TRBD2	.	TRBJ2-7	CASSGLAGADEQYF	TGTGCCAGCAGCGGACTAGCGGGAGCCGACGAGCAGTACTTC
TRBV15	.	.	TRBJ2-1	CATSRDAPGVNNPYNEQFF	TGTGCCACCAGCAGAGATGCTCCAGGGGTCAACAACCCCTACAATGAGCAGTTCTTC
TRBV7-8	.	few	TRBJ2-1	CASSPFGEGANEQFF	TGTGCCAGCAGCCCCTTTGGGGAAGGGGCGAATGAGCAGTTCTTC
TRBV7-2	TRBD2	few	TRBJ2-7	CASSLDAGVGEQYF	TGTGCCAGCAGCTTAGACGCGGGAGTGGGGGAGCAGTACTTC
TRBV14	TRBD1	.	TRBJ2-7	CASSHQMGQGPYEQYF	TGTGCCAGCAGCCATCAGATGGGACAGGGACCCTACGAGCAGTACTTC
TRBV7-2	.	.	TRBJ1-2	CASSLMAGDNYGYTF	TGTGCCAGCAGCTTGATGGCAGGGGACAACTATGGCTACACCTTC
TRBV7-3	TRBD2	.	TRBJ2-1	CASSLIAGGYNEQFF	TGTGCCAGCAGCTTAATAGCGGGAGGATACAATGAGCAGTTCTTC
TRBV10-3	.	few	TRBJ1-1	CAISEYTDNTEAFF	TGTGCCATCAGTGAGTACACAGATAACACTGAAGCTTTCTTT